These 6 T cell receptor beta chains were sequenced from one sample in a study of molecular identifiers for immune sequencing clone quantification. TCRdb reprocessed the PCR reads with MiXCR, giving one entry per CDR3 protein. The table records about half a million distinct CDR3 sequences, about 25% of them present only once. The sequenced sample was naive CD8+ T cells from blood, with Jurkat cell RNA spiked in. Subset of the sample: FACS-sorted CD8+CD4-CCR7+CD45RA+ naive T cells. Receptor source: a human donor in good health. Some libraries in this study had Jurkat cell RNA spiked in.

CDR3 sequence: CASSQRTNYPDTQYF. In DNA form, the CDR3 reads TGTGCCAGCAGTCAAAGGACAAACTATCCAGATACGCAGTATTTT. V and J are TRBV27 and TRBJ2-3; D is possibly TRBD1 (5 bases). Germline CDR1 reads MNHEY; CDR2 reads SMNVEV (reference sequence). The CDR3 contains 15 residues. V was shortened by 5 bases and J by 4 bases, with 16 bases between the two germline ends.

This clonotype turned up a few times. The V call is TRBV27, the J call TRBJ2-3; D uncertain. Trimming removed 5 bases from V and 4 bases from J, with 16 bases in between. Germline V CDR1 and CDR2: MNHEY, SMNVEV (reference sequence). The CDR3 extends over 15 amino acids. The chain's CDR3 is CASSQILGASDTQYF. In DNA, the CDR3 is TGTGCCAGCAGTCAGATACTTGGAGCGTCAGATACGCAGTATTTT.

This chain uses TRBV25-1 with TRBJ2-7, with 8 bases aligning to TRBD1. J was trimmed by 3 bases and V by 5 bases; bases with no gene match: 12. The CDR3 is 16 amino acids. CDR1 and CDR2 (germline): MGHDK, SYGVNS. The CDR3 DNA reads TGTGCCAGCAGTCCATTACAGGGACAGGAACACTACGAGCAGTACTTC. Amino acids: CASSPLQGQEHYEQYF.

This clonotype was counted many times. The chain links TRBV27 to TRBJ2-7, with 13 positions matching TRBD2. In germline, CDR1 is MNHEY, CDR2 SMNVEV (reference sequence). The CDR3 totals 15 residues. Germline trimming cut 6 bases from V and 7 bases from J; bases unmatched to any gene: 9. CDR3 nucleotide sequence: TGTGCCAGCAGGCCCGGACTAGCGGGAGAGGCGGAGCAGTACTTC. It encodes CASRPGLAGEAEQYF.

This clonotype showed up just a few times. The CDR3 loop is CAPPPRGSYGYTF. The DNA for the CDR3 is TGTGCCCCCCCCCCCCGCGGTAGCTATGGCTACACCTTC. The chain combines TRBV19 with TRBJ1-2; D gene unclear. Germline CDR1 LNHDA, CDR2 SQIVND (reference sequence). Trimming removed 11 bases at V and 4 bases at J, with 17 bases between. The CDR3 spans 13 residues.

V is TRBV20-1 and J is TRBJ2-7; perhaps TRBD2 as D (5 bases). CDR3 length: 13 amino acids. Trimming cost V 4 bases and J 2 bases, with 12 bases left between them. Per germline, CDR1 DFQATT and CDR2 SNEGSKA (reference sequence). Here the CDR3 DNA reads TGCAGTGCTAAAGAATCGGGAACCTACGAGCAGTACTTC. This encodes CSAKESGTYEQYF.